The 19 T cell receptor beta chains given below trace back to one sample, sequenced in a study of T-cell reconstitution after alpha-beta-depleted transplantation in children. During its preparation, the TCRbeta library received unique molecular identifiers. TCRdb passed the PCR reads through MiXCR, listing each CDR3 protein once. The sample has about 200,000 distinct CDR3 sequences, roughly 15% seen once. The sample consisted of PBMCs from the stem cell graft donor, taken from the stem cell graft. Source of these receptors: a human donor who donated a stem cell graft to a child with acute lymphoblastic leukemia.

Comments on this clonotype: Just one base apart from a much larger clone, this may be a read error. The chain recombines TRBV28 with TRBJ1-2; D not certain. The CDR3 is 12 amino acids. Looked up from germline, CDR1 is MDHEN and CDR2 is SYDVKM. CDR3 nucleotide sequence: TGTGCCGCAGAGGAGTCAGGCTATGCCTACACCTTC. It encodes CAAEESGYAYTF.

This clonotype was counted ten times or more. The chain employs TRBV5-1 and TRBJ2-6; TRBD1 matches at 9 bases. Trimming at V came to 4 bases and at J to 0 bases, leaving 14 bases not matched to a gene. Germline assignment: CDR1 SGHRS and CDR2 YFSETQ. The CDR3 consists of 20 residues. The CDR3 nucleotides are TGCGCCAGCAGCCCCCGGACAGGGGCCGTTCCACGCTCTGGGGCCAACGTCCTGACTTTC. Translating gives CASSPRTGAVPRSGANVLTF.

This clonotype has a count of ten or more. The chain joins TRBV5-1 to TRBJ2-5; tentative D call: TRBD2 (6 bases). From germline, CDR1 is SGHRS and CDR2 YFSETQ. The CDR3 has 14 residues. V lost 3 bases, J lost 1 base, and 10 bases lay in between. CDR3: CASSSGLSQETQYF. The CDR3 DNA sequence: TGCGCCAGCAGCTCAGGACTATCCCAAGAGACCCAGTACTTC.

This clonotype was observed at least ten times. The V and J genes are TRBV29-1 and TRBJ1-2; the match to TRBD1 covers 7 bases. The V gene end was trimmed by 4 bases and the J gene end by 4 bases; junction bases not matched to a gene: 9. CDR1 SQVTM and CDR2 ANQGSEA come from the germline V gene. The CDR3 has 14 amino acids. This CDR3 reads CSVVWAGGIYGYTF. The CDR3 DNA sequence: TGCAGCGTTGTATGGGCAGGGGGGATCTATGGCTACACCTTC.

This clonotype has at least ten counts. The V and J genes are TRBV5-1 and TRBJ2-5; D is possibly TRBD1 or TRBD2 (5 bases each). The CDR3 is made up of 13 amino acids. Trimming shortened V by 3 bases and J by 3 bases, and 9 bases separated the two germline ends. Germline CDR1 reads SGHRS; CDR2 reads YFSETQ. The CDR3 DNA is TGCGCCAGCAGCTCGGGACGGAAAGAGACCCAGTACTTC. The encoded protein is CASSSGRKETQYF.

This clonotype was counted ten times or more. The chain uses TRBV15 and TRBJ1-1, with D tentatively TRBD1 (5 bases). The CDR3 is made up of 15 amino acids. Germline values: CDR1 LNHNV, CDR2 YYDKDF (reference sequence). V was cut by 0 bases and J by 2 bases, with 10 bases left in between. As DNA, the CDR3 is TGTGCCACCAGCAGAGAAACAGGCCACAACACTGAAGCTTTCTTT. This translates into CATSRETGHNTEAFF.

This clonotype was observed a few times. V and J are TRBV12-3 or TRBV12-4 and TRBJ2-7; D is perhaps TRBD1 (6 bases). Trimming pared 6 bases from V and 4 bases from J, leaving 13 bases between. This CDR3 is built from 13 residues. The CDR3 spells CASSSTGLYEQYF. The CDR3 DNA sequence: TGTGCCAGCAGCTCGACAGGTTTATACGAGCAGTACTTC.

This clonotype was observed a few times. The chain has TRBV29-1 and TRBJ2-3; D possibly corresponds to TRBD1 (5 bases). The CDR3 extends over 13 amino acids. The V end was cut by 2 bases, the J end by 7 bases, with 13 bases between. Germline V gene lookup returns CDR1 SQVTM and CDR2 ANQGSEA. CDR3 DNA: TGCAGCGTTGAACCCCAGGGTTCGAATACGCAGTATTTT. Translated, it gives CSVEPQGSNTQYF.

This clonotype was recorded many times. The chain couples TRBV9 to TRBJ2-6; D gene ambiguous. There are 16 residues in the CDR3. V shed 4 bases and J shed 4 bases, with 15 bases lying between them. Germline V lookup: CDR1 SGDLS, CDR2 YYNGEE. In nucleotides, the CDR3 is TGTGCCAGCAGCCCACGTGGCGCAGCCGGGGCCAACGTCCTGACTTTC. Translating gives CASSPRGAAGANVLTF.

This clonotype was seen at least ten times. The V call is TRBV7-2, the J call TRBJ2-3; tentatively, D is TRBD2 (5 bases). Deletions cut 2 bases from V and 1 base from J, with 7 bases between. There are 14 residues in the CDR3. Looked up from germline, CDR1 is SGHTA and CDR2 is FQGNSA. The CDR3 sequence: CASSLTRGTDTQYF. The CDR3, as DNA: TGTGCCAGCAGCTTAACGCGGGGCACAGATACGCAGTATTTT.

The chain carries TRBV4-1 and TRBJ1-2, with D uncertain. The CDR3 runs to 15 residues. V was clipped by 0 bases and J by 2 bases, with 10 bases between them. CDR1 and CDR2 (germline): MGHRA, YSYEKL. The CDR3 here is CASSQDSPGNYGYTF. The CDR3 bases are TGCGCCAGCAGCCAAGATAGTCCGGGCAACTATGGCTACACCTTC.

This clonotype was seen a few times. This rearrangement joins TRBV5-1 to TRBJ2-5; 9 bases map to TRBD2. The CDR3 is made up of 14 amino acids. The V segment lost 4 bases and the J segment 5 bases; nucleotides outside the gene matches: 6. Germline-derived CDR1 and CDR2 are SGHRS and YFSETQ. The CDR3 protein is CASSRGRAEETQYF. Written as DNA, the CDR3 is TGCGCCAGCAGCCGCGGGAGGGCCGAGGAGACCCAGTACTTC. The full variable domain, in which reference TRBV5-1 and TRBJ2-5 provide the parts outside the CDR3, is KAGVTQTPRYLIKTRGQQVTLSCSPISGHRSVSWYQQTPGQGLQFLFEYFSETQRNKGNFPGRFSGRQFSNSRSEMNVSTLELGDSALYLCASSRGRAEETQYFGPGTRLLVL.

This clonotype was picked up many times. The chain couples TRBV30 to TRBJ1-2; perhaps TRBD1 as D (5 bases). This CDR3 has 13 residues. Germline V gene data show CDR1 as GTSNPN and CDR2 as SVGIG (reference sequence). V was cut by 4 bases and J by 6 bases, with 15 bases left in between. In DNA form, the CDR3 reads TGTGCCTGGAAGGGCAGGGCGGCGGATGGCTACACCTTC. Its protein product is CAWKGRAADGYTF.

This clonotype was recorded at least ten times. V is TRBV12-3 or TRBV12-4 and J is TRBJ2-1, with TRBD2 identical over 8 bases. V shed 6 bases, J shed 12 bases, and the junction held 10 bases outside the gene matches. The CDR3 consists of 13 residues. The CDR3 DNA reads as TGTGCCAGCAGCCTTTCCGGGGGGGTGGGGCAGTTCTTC. Translating it yields CASSLSGGVGQFF.

This clonotype was observed at least ten times. The chain uses TRBV28 and TRBJ1-1, with no clear D. CDR1 MDHEN and CDR2 SYDVKM come from the germline V gene. The CDR3 spans 15 residues. Trimming shortened V by 1 base and J by 3 bases, and 12 bases separated the two germline ends. The CDR3 protein is CASSLYPTRDTEAFF. The CDR3 DNA reads as TGTGCCAGCAGTTTATATCCGACGCGAGACACTGAAGCTTTCTTT.

This clonotype was seen only a few times. The genes are TRBV20-1 and TRBJ2-1; TRBD2 matches 9 bases. From germline, CDR1 is DFQATT and CDR2 SNEGSKA (reference sequence). V trimming: 3 bases; J trimming: 6 bases; junction bases outside the gene matches: 9. The CDR3 has 15 residues. CDR3 sequence (DNA): TGCAGTGCTAGTCGGCCTAGCGGGATGACCAATGAGCAGTTCTTC. It yields the protein CSASRPSGMTNEQFF.

The gene calls are TRBV7-9 and TRBJ1-1; D uncertain. The V gene's germline CDR1 is SEHNR and CDR2 FQNEAQ (reference sequence). The V end was cut by 4 bases, the J end by 1 base, with 10 bases between. The CDR3 contains 14 residues. CDR3 sequence reads: CASSSPRRNTEAFF. CDR3 DNA: TGTGCCAGCAGCTCGCCCCGCAGGAACACTGAAGCTTTCTTT.

The chain is built from TRBV11-2 and TRBJ2-7; the match to TRBD2 covers 8 bases. Per germline, CDR1 SGHAT and CDR2 FQNNGV. The CDR3 extends over 15 amino acids. Trimming removed 3 bases from V and 2 bases from J; junction bases left unmatched: 6. The CDR3 nucleotides read TGTGCCAGCAGCTTCACTAGCGGAGACGCCTACGAGCAGTACTTC. Translation: CASSFTSGDAYEQYF.

This clonotype came up a few times. J is TRBJ2-1 and V is TRBV12-3 or TRBV12-4; the match to TRBD2 covers 7 bases. V was pared by 0 bases and J by 7 bases, with 6 bases of the junction left unmatched. The CDR3 has 15 amino acids. The CDR3 sequence: CASSLAVAGLNEQFF. The CDR3, as DNA: TGTGCCAGCAGTTTAGCGGTAGCGGGCTTAAATGAGCAGTTCTTC.